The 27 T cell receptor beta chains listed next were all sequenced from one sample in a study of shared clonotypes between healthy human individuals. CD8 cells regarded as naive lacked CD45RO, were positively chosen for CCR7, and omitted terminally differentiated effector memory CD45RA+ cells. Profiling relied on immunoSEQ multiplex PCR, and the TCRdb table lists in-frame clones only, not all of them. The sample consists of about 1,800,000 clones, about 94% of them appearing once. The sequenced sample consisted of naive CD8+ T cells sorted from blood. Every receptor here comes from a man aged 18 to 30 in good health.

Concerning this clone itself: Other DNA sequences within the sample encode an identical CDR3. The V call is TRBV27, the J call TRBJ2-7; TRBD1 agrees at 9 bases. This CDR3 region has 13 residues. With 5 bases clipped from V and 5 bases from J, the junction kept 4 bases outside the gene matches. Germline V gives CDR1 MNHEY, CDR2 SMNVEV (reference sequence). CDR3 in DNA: TGTGCCAGCAGTCCGGACAGGGGCAACGAGCAGTACTTC. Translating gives CASSPDRGNEQYF.

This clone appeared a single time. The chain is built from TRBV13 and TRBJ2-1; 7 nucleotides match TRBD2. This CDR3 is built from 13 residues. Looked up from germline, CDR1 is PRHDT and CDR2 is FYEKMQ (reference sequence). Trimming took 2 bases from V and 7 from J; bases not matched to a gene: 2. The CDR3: CASSLFGGNEQFF. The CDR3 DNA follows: TGTGCCAGCAGCTTATTCGGGGGGAATGAGCAGTTCTTC.

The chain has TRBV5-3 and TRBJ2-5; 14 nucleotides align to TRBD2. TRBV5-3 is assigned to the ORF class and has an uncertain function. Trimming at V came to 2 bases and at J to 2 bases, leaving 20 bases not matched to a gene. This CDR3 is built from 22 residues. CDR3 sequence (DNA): TGTGCCAGAAGCTTTTCCAGAAGACACGGGACTAGCGGGAGTAGCGGTCAAGAGACCCAGTACTTC. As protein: CARSFSRRHGTSGSSGQETQYF.

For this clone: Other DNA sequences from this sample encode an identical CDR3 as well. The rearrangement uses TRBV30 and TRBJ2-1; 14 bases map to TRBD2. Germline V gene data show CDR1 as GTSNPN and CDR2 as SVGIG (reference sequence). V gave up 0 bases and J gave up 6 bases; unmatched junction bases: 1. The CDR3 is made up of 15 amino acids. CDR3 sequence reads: CAWSVGTSGSNEQFF. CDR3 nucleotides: TGTGCCTGGAGTGTAGGGACTAGCGGGAGCAATGAGCAGTTCTTC. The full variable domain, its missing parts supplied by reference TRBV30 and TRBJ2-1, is SQTIHQWPATLVQPVGSPLSLECTVEGTSNPNLYWYRQAAGRGLQLLFYSVGIGQISSEVPQNLSASRPQDRQFILSSKKLLLSDSGFYLCAWSVGTSGSNEQFFGPGTRLTVL.

CDR3 nucleotides: TGTGCCAGCAGTTATGGACGTGGGAACTACGAGCAGTACTTC. Its translation: CASSYGRGNYEQYF. The chain recombines TRBV5-5 with TRBJ2-7; unclear D gene. This CDR3 has 14 residues. CDR1 and CDR2 from the germline V gene are SGHKS and YYEKEE (reference sequence). Trimming pared 5 bases from V and 3 bases from J, leaving 15 bases between.

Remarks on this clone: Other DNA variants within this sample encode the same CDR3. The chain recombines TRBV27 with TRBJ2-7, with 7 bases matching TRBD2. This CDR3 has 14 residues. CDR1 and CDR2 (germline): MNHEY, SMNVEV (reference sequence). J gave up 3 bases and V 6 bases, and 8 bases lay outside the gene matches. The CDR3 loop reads CASRFGGSVYEQYF. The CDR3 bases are TGTGCCAGCAGATTCGGCGGGAGCGTCTACGAGCAGTACTTC.

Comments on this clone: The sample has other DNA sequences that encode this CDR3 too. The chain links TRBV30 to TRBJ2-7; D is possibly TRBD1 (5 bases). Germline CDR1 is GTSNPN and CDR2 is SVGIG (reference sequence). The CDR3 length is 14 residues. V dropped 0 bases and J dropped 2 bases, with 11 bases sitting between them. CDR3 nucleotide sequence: TGTGCCTGGAGTGTAGGCGCAGGGACCTACGAGCAGTACTTC. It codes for CAWSVGAGTYEQYF.

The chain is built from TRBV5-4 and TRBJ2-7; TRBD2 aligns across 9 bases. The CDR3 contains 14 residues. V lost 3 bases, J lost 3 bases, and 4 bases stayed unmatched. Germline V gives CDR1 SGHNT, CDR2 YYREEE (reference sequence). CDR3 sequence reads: CASSWRGGLYEQYF. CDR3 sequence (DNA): TGTGCCAGCAGCTGGCGGGGGGGCCTCTACGAGCAGTACTTC.

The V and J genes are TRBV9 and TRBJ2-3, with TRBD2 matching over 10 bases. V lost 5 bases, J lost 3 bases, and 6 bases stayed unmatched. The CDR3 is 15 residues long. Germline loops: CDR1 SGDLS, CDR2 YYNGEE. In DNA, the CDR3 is TGTGCCAGCAGTCAAATTAGCGGGGGGACAGATACGCAGTATTTT. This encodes CASSQISGGTDTQYF.

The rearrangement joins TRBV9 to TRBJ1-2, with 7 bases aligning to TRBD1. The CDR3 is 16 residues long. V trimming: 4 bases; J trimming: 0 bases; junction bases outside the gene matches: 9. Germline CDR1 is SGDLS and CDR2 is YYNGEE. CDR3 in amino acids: CASSPGGAPANYGYTF. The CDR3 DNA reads TGTGCCAGCAGCCCAGGGGGGGCTCCAGCTAACTATGGCTACACCTTC.

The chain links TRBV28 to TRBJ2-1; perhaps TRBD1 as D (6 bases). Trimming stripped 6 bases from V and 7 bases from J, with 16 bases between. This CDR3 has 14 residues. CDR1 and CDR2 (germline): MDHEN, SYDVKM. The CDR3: CASSRETQGNEQFF. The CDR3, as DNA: TGTGCCAGCAGCCGCGAAACTCAGGGGAATGAGCAGTTCTTC.

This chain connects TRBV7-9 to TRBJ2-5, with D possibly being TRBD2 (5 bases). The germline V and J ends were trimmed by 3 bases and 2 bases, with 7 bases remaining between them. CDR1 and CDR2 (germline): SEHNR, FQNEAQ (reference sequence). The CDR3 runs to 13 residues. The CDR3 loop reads CASSFGEQETQYF. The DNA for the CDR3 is TGTGCCAGCAGCTTCGGGGAACAAGAGACCCAGTACTTC.

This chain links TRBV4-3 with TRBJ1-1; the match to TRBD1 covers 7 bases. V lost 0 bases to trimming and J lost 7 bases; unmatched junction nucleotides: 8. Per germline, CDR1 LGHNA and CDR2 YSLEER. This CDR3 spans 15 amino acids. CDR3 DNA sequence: TGCGCCAGCAGCCAAGAAAAGGGGACAGCATTTGAAGCTTTCTTT. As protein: CASSQEKGTAFEAFF.

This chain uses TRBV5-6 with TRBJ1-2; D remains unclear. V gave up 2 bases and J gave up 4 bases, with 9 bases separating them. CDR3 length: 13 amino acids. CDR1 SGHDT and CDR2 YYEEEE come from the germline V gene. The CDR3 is CASSFMTSYGYTF. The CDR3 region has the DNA TGTGCCAGCAGCTTCATGACGTCCTATGGCTACACCTTC.

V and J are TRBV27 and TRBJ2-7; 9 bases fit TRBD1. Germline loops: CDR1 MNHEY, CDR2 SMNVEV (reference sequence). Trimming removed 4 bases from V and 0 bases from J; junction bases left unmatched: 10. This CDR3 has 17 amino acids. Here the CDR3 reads CASSSSQGDRDSYEQYF. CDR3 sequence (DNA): TGTGCCAGCAGTTCGTCCCAGGGGGACAGGGACTCCTACGAGCAGTACTTC.

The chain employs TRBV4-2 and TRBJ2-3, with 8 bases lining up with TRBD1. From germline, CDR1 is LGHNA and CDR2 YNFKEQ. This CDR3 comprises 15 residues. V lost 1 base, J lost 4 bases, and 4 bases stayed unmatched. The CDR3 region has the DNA TGTGCCAGCAGCCAAGGTGAGACAGGGGCAGATACGCAGTATTTT. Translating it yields CASSQGETGADTQYF.

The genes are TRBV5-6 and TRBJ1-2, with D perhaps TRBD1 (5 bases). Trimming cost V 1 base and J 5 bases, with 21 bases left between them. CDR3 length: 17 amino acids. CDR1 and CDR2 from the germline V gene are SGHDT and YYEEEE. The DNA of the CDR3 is TGTGCCAGCAGCTTGATTGTAGGGGATCACTTTGGGTATGGCTACACCTTC. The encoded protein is CASSLIVGDHFGYGYTF.

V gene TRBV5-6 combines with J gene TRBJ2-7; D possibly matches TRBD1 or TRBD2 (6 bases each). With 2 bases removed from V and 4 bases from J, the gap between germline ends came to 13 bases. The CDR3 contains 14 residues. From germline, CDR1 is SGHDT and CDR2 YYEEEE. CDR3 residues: CASSFAGQGYEQYF. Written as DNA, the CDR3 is TGTGCCAGCAGCTTTGCGGGGCAGGGGTACGAGCAGTACTTC.

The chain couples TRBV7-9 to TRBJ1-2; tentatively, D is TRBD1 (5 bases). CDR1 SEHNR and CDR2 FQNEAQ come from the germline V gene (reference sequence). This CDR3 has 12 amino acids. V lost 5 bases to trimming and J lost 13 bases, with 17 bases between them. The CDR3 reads CASSPDSAAGTF. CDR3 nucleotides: TGTGCCAGCAGCCCAGACAGCGCCGCAGGCACCTTC.

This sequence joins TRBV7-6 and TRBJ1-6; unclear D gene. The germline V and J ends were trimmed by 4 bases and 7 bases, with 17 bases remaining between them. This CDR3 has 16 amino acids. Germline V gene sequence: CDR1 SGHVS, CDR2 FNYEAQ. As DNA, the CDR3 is TGTGCCAGCAGCTCCACACTAGAGGGTCTCAATTCACCCCTCCACTTT. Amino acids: CASSSTLEGLNSPLHF.

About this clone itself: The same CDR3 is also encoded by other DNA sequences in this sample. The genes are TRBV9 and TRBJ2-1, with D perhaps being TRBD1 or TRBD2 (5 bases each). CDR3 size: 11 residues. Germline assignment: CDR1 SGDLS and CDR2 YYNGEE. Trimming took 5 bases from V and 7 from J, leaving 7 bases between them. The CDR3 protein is CASSGGNEQFF. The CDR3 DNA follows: TGTGCCAGCAGTGGGGGTAATGAGCAGTTCTTC.

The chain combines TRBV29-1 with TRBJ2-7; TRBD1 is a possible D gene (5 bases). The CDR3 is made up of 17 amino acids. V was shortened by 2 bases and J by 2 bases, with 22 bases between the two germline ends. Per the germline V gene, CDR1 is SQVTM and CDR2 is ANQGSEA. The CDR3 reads CSVETVLGVLGTYEQYF. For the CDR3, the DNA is TGCAGCGTTGAAACGGTATTAGGGGTCCTCGGTACCTACGAGCAGTACTTC.

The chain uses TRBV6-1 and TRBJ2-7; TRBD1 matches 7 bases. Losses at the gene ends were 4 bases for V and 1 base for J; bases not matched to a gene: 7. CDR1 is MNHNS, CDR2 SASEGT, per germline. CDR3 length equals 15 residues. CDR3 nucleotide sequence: TGTGCCAGCAGTGTACTGGTGACAGGGTCCTACGAGCAGTACTTC. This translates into CASSVLVTGSYEQYF.

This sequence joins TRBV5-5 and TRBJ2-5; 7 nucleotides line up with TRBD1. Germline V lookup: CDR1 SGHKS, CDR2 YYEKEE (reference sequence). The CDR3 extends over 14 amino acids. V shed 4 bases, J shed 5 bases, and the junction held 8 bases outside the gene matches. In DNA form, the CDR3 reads TGTGCCAGCAGCACGCCACAGGGGTTGGAGACCCAGTACTTC. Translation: CASSTPQGLETQYF.

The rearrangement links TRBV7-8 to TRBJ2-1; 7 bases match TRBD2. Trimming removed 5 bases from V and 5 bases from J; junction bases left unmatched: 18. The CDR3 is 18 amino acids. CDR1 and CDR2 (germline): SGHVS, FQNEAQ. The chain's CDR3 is CASSRSLIAGTKNNEQFF. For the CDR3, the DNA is TGTGCCAGCAGCCGGAGCCTGATTGCGGGGACTAAGAACAATGAGCAGTTCTTC.

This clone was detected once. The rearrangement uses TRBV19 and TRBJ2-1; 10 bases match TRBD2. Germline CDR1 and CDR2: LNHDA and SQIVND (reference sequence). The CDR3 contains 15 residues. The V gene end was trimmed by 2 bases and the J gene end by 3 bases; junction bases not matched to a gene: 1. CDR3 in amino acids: CASSIRTSGYNEQFF. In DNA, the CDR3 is TGTGCCAGTAGTATACGGACTAGCGGCTACAATGAGCAGTTCTTC. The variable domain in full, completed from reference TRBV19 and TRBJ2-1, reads DGGITQSPKYLFRKEGQNVTLSCEQNLNHDAMYWYRQDPGQGLRLIYYSQIVNDFQKGDIAEGYSVSREKKESFPLTVTSAQKNPTAFYLCASSIRTSGYNEQFFGPGTRLTVL.

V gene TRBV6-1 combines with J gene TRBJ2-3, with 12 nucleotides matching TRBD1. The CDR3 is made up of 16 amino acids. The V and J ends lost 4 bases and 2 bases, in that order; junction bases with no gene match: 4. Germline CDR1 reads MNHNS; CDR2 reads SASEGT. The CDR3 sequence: CASSGGQGAPTDTQYF. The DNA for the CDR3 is TGTGCCAGCAGTGGGGGACAGGGGGCACCCACAGATACGCAGTATTTT.